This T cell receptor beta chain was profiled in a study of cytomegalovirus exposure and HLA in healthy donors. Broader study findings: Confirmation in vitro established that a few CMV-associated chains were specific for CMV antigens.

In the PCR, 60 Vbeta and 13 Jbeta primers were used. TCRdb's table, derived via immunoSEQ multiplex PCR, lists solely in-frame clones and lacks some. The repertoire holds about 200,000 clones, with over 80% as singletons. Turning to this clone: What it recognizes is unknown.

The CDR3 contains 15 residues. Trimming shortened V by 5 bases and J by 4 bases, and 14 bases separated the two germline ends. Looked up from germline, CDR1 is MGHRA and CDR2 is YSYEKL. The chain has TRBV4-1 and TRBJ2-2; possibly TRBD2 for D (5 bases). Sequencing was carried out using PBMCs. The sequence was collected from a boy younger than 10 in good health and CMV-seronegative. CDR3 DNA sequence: TGCGCCAGCAGCGGAAGGGCGGGTTCCACCGGGGAGCTGTTTTTT. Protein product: CASSGRAGSTGELFF.